This TCR beta chain was sequenced for a study of regulatory T cells in long-lasting Graves disease. Specified time point: newly diagnosed GD, antithyroid drugs for less than 3 months. RNA from PBMCs was the source of the TCR library. By American Thyroid Association guidelines, Graves' disease was diagnosed in the cohort. According to the study, TCR beta libraries were built with iRepertoire HTBI primers and CDR3-region Arm-PCR. TCRdb redid the calling of the multiplex PCR reads with MiXCR, one entry per CDR3 protein. There are about half a million distinct CDR3 sequences in the sample; around 12% occur only once, and roughly 8.2% lies in the top ten. The V and J ends lost 3 bases and 13 bases respectively, with 20 bases between them. This CDR3 region has 14 residues. From germline, CDR1 is SGHVS and CDR2 FQNEAQ. This sample was also put to use in a study of T cells in Graves' hyperthyroidism and ophthalmopathy.

The chain uses TRBV7-8 and TRBJ2-3; D may be TRBD2 (6 bases). The clonotype was recovered from a woman aged 25 to 39 with Graves disease. Specimen: peripheral blood mononuclear cells (PBMCs), collected at new diagnosis, from a patient treated with antithyroid drugs. The chain's CDR3 is CASSLSGPGSREYF. The DNA of the CDR3 is TGTGCCAGCAGCTTGAGCGGGCCAGGCAGCCGGGAGTATTTT.